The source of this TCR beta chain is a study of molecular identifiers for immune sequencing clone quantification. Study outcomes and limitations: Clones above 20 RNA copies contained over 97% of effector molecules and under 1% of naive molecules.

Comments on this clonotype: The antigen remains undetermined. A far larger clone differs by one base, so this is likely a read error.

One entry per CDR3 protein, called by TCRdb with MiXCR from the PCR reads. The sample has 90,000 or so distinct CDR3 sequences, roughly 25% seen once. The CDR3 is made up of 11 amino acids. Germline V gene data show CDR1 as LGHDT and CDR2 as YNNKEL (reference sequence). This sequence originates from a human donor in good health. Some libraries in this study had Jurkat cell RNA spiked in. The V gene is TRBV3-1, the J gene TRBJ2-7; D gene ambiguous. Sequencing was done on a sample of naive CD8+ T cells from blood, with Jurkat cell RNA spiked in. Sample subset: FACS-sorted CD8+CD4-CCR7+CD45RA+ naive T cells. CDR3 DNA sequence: TGTGCCAGCAGCCATAGTTACGAGCGGTACTTC. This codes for CASSHSYERYF.